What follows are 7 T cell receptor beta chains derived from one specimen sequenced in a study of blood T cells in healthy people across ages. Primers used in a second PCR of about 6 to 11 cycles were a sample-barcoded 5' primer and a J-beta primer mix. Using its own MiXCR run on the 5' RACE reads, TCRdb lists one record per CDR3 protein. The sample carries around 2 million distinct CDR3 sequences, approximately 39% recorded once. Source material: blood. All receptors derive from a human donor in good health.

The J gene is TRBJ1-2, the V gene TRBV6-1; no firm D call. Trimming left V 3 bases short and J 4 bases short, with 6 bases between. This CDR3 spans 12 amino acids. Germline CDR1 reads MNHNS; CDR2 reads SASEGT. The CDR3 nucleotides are TGTGCCAGCAGTGATACCCTCTATGGCTACACCTTC. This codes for CASSDTLYGYTF.

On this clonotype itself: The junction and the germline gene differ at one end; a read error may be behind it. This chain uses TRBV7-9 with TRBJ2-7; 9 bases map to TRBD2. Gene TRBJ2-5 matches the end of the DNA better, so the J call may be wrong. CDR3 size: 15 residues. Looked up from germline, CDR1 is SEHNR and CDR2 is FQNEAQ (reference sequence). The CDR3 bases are TGTGCCAGCAGCCTAGCGGGGCCGCGAGGAGAGACCCAGTACTTC. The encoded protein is CASSLAGPRGETQYF.

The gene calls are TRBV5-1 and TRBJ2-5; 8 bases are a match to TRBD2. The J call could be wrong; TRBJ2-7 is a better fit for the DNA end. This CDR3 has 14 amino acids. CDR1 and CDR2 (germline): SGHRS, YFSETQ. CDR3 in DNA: TGCGCCAGCAGCCCCGGGGGGGCTCCCTACGAGCAGTACTTC. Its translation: CASSPGGAPYEQYF.

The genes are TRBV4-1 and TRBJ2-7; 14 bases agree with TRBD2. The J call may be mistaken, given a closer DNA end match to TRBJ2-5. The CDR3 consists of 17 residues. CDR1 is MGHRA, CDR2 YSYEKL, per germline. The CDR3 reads CASSQDPGLAGAETQYF. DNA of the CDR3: TGCGCCAGCAGCCAAGATCCGGGACTAGCGGGAGCGGAGACCCAGTACTTC.

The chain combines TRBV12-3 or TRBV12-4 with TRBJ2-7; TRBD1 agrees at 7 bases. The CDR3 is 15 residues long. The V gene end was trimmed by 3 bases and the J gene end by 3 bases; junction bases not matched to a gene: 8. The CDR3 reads CASSLLGQSFYEQYF. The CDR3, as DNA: TGTGCCAGCAGTTTGTTGGGACAGAGTTTCTACGAGCAGTACTTC.

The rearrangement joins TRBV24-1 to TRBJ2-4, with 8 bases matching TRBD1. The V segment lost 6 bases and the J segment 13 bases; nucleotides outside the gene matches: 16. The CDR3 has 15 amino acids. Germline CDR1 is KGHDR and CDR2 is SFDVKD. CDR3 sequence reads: CATSLAGGERNEQYF. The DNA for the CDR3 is TGTGCCACCAGTTTAGCAGGGGGCGAGAGGAATGAGCAGTACTTC.

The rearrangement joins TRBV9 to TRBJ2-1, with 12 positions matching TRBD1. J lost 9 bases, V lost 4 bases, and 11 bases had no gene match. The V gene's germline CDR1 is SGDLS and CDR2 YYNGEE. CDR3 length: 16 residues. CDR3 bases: TGTGCCAGCAGCCCGCCGGGACAGGGGGCATTCGTTGAGCAGTTCTTC. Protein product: CASSPPGQGAFVEQFF.